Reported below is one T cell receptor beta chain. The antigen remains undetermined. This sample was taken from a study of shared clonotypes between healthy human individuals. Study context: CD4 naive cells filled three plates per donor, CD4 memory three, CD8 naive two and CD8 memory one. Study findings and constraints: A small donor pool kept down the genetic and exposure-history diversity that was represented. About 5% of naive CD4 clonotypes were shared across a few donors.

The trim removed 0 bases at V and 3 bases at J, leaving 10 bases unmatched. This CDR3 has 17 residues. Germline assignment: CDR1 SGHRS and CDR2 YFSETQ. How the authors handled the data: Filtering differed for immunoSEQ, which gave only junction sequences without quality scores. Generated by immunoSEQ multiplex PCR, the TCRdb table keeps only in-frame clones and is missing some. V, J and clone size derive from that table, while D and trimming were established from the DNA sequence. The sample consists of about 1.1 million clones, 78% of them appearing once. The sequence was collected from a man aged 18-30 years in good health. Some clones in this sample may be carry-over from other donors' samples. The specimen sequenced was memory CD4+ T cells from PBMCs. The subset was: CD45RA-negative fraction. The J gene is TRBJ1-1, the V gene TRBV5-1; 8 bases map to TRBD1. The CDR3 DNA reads TGCGCCAGCAGCTTGGTTGGGACAGGAAGCCTAGACACTGAAGCTTTCTTT. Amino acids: CASSLVGTGSLDTEAFF.